A selection of T cell receptor beta chains follows, all from one sample in a study of CXCR3-negative and CXCR3-positive naive CD8 T cells. TCRdb reprocessed the 5' RACE reads and stores each CDR3 protein as one record, lacking DNA. This listing includes some 40,000 distinct CDR3 sequences. Sequenced material: memory CD8+ T cells from blood. All receptors come from a human donor in good health. Some clones in this sample may be carry-over from other donors' samples. CDR3s include the opening cysteine and the closing phenylalanine or tryptophan. Part of the rows lack a size; the others show once, few, many or a class for expanded clones.

CDR3aa: CSASDYRGDNSPLHF
j_gene: TRBJ1-6
abundance: NA
v_gene: TRBV20-1

CDR3aa: CASSLLAGWYNEQFF
j_gene: TRBJ2-1
abundance: NA
v_gene: TRBV5-6

CDR3aa: CAIAGVAGELFF
j_gene: TRBJ2-2
abundance: NA
v_gene: TRBV15

CDR3aa: CASSVQGSNQPQHF
j_gene: TRBJ1-5
abundance: NA
v_gene: TRBV12-3/TRBV12-4

CDR3aa: CASSQDGGGADTQYF
j_gene: TRBJ2-3
abundance: medium-sized
v_gene: TRBV4-2

CDR3aa: CASSPGLAEEQYF
j_gene: TRBJ2-7
abundance: NA
v_gene: TRBV4-1

CDR3aa: CASSERENTEAFF
j_gene: TRBJ1-1
abundance: NA
v_gene: TRBV25-1

CDR3aa: CAISVQGRASSYEQYF
j_gene: TRBJ2-7
abundance: NA
v_gene: TRBV10-3

CDR3aa: CASRSGSDRQYNEQFF
j_gene: TRBJ2-1
abundance: NA
v_gene: TRBV7-9

CDR3aa: CASSFDRRYGYTF
j_gene: TRBJ1-2
abundance: medium-sized
v_gene: TRBV12-3/TRBV12-4

CDR3aa: CASSNEEGGTDTQYF
j_gene: TRBJ2-3
abundance: NA
v_gene: TRBV6-5

CDR3aa: CASRRTSGGAGDTDTQYF
j_gene: TRBJ2-3
abundance: NA
v_gene: TRBV7-9

CDR3aa: CSVGPGKTSTDTQYF
j_gene: TRBJ2-3
abundance: NA
v_gene: TRBV29-1

CDR3aa: CASTTRGTYYGYTF
j_gene: TRBJ1-2
abundance: NA
v_gene: TRBV7-2

CDR3aa: CSVEDRATEAFF
j_gene: TRBJ1-1
abundance: NA
v_gene: TRBV29-1

CDR3aa: CSVEDRDSYEQYF
j_gene: TRBJ2-7
abundance: NA
v_gene: TRBV29-1

CDR3aa: CASSLGAGPETQYF
j_gene: TRBJ2-5
abundance: NA
v_gene: TRBV5-1